The 12 T cell receptor beta chains presented below share a single source sample, sequenced in a study of radiotherapy plus CTLA-4 blockade in lung cancer. The assay was immunoSEQ multiplex PCR, and TCRdb's table has in-frame clones only and misses some. The sample lists 25,000 to 35,000 clones, 70% to 80% occurring once. The input for sequencing was peripheral blood, taken from a patient treated with radiotherapy plus ipilimumab. All receptors derive from a human donor with non-small cell lung cancer that progressed on radiotherapy plus ipilimumab.

This clone was seen a few times. V gene TRBV6-1 combines with J gene TRBJ2-6, with D tentatively TRBD1 (5 bases). CDR3 length equals 19 residues. Germline lookup yields CDR1 MNHNS and CDR2 SASEGT. Deletions cut 4 bases from V and 0 bases from J, with 19 bases between. CDR3 sequence: CASSAGARRTSSGANVLTF. Here the CDR3 DNA reads TGTGCCAGCAGTGCTGGGGCCCGACGGACCAGCTCTGGGGCCAACGTCCTGACTTTC.

The chain employs TRBV7-9 and TRBJ2-1; TRBD2 is a possible D gene (6 bases). V dropped 9 bases and J dropped 4 bases, with 19 bases sitting between them. Looked up from germline, CDR1 is SEHNR and CDR2 is FQNEAQ (reference sequence). This CDR3 comprises 15 residues. The DNA for the CDR3 is TGTGCCAGGAACAATATAAAGCTAGCGTACAATGAGCAGTTCTTC. Its protein is CARNNIKLAYNEQFF. Using reference TRBV7-9 and TRBJ2-1 for the parts outside the CDR3, the full variable domain is DTGVSQNPRHKITKRGQNVTFRCDPISEHNRLYWYRQTLGQGPEFLTYFQNEAQLEKSRLLSDRFSAERPKGSFSTLEIQRTEQGDSAMYLCARNNIKLAYNEQFFGPGTRLTVL.

The chain couples TRBV19 to TRBJ2-1, with D maybe TRBD1 (7 bases). V gave up 6 bases and J gave up 7 bases, with 19 bases separating them. The CDR3 contains 15 residues. CDR1 and CDR2 (germline): LNHDA, SQIVND (reference sequence). CDR3 protein: CASRKGAGGMNEQFF. CDR3 in DNA: TGTGCCAGTAGAAAGGGGGCAGGGGGGATGAATGAGCAGTTCTTC.

V is TRBV6-5 and J is TRBJ2-5; D not certain. The V end lost 6 bases, the J end lost 4 bases, and 9 bases lay between the germline ends. Germline-derived CDR1 and CDR2 are MNHEY and SVGAGI. This CDR3 has 12 residues. The CDR3 DNA reads as TGTGCCAGCAGCAGACCCGGAGAGACCCAGTACTTC. It specifies CASSRPGETQYF.

The CDR3 DNA reads as TGTGCCAGCAGCTTGATGGGGGGGATATACAATGAGCAGTTCTTC. Translating gives CASSLMGGIYNEQFF. The rearrangement joins TRBV5-5 to TRBJ2-1; TRBD2 agrees at 7 bases. The V gene's germline CDR1 is SGHKS and CDR2 YYEKEE (reference sequence). J was trimmed by 4 bases and V by 1 base; bases with no gene match: 5. CDR3 length equals 15 residues. The entire variable domain, with the rest obtained from reference TRBV5-5 and TRBJ2-1, is as follows: DAGVTQSPTHLIKTRGQQVTLRCSPISGHKSVSWYQQVLGQGPQFIFQYYEKEERGRGNFPDRFSARQFPNYSSELNVNALLLGDSALYLCASSLMGGIYNEQFFGPGTRLTVL.

This clone was counted only a few times. This chain connects TRBV11-3 to TRBJ1-1; D ambiguous. The CDR3 has 13 amino acids. Germline CDR1 reads SGHNT; CDR2 reads YENEEA. Trimming shortened V by 1 base and J by 11 bases, and 14 bases separated the two germline ends. Written as DNA, the CDR3 is TGTGCCAGCAGCTTAGCTGGGTCAGAGGACGCTTTCTTT. This gives the protein CASSLAGSEDAFF.

The rearrangement joins TRBV11-2 to TRBJ2-6; D is ambiguous. The germline gives CDR1 SGHAT, CDR2 FQNNGV. The CDR3 covers 15 residues. V lost 3 bases, J lost 0 bases, and 6 bases lay in between. CDR3 nucleotide sequence: TGTGCCAGCAGCTTTCATAGCTCTGGGGCCAACGTCCTGACTTTC. This translates into CASSFHSSGANVLTF.

Written as DNA, the CDR3 is TGTGCCAGCAGCTCCGGCACAGATACGCAGTATTTT. Protein sequence: CASSSGTDTQYF. The chain employs TRBV13 and TRBJ2-3, with D uncertain. The CDR3 extends over 12 amino acids. From germline, CDR1 is PRHDT and CDR2 FYEKMQ (reference sequence). V gave up 4 bases and J gave up 1 base, with 3 bases separating them.

The V gene is TRBV7-8, the J gene TRBJ2-3, with TRBD2 matching over 8 bases. V lost 5 bases and J lost 7; bases outside the gene matches: 8. Germline loops: CDR1 SGHVS, CDR2 FQNEAQ. The CDR3 contains 14 residues. CDR3 sequence (DNA): TGTGCCAGCAGCCCCCGACTAGCGATAAATACGCAGTATTTT. Protein sequence: CASSPRLAINTQYF. Together with reference TRBV7-8 and TRBJ2-3, the CDR3 gives the full variable domain: GAGVSQSPRYKVAKRGQDVALRCDPISGHVSLFWYQQALGQGPEFLTYFQNEAQLDKSGLPSDRFFAERPEGSVSTLKIQRTQQEDSAVYLCASSPRLAINTQYFGPGTRLTVL.

This clone has only one observation. Other DNA sequences in this sample translate to the same CDR3. The chain has TRBV19 and TRBJ1-1; D unclear. CDR3 length: 13 amino acids. V was cut by 2 bases and J by 1 base, with 5 bases left in between. Germline CDR1 reads LNHDA; CDR2 reads SQIVND (reference sequence). CDR3 sequence (DNA): TGTGCCAGTAGTATATCTGGGAACACTGAAGCTTTCTTT. This sequence encodes CASSISGNTEAFF.

Of note for this clone: The junction and the germline gene differ at one end; a read error may be behind it. The CDR3 nucleotides read TGTGCTAGCAGCAGGGGAGGACAGGGGAGGATTCTTAGGAGCTCCTACGAGCAGTACTTC. This encodes CASSRGGQGRILRSSYEQYF. The V and J genes are TRBV7-7 and TRBJ2-7; 9 nucleotides align to TRBD1. Germline CDR1 reads SSHAT; CDR2 reads FNYEAQ (reference sequence). The length of the CDR3 is 20 residues.

The CDR3 nucleotides read TGTGCCAGCAGTTACGGCGTAGCGGGAGTATACGAGCAGTACTTC. Protein: CASSYGVAGVYEQYF. The V call is TRBV6-5, the J call TRBJ2-7, with 9 bases lining up with TRBD2. CDR1 MNHEY and CDR2 SVGAGI come from the germline V gene. Losses at the gene ends were 2 bases for V and 4 bases for J; bases not matched to a gene: 6. This CDR3 region has 15 residues.